Listed here are 8 T cell receptor delta chains from one sample, sequenced in a study of gammadelta T cells in human blood. TCRdb re-processed the RT-PCR reads via CATT. The table has about a thousand delta-chain clones, 22% seen once. The sequencing sample was made of Vgamma9Vdelta2 gamma-delta T cells from fetal blood. The receptors derive from a human fetus.

Worth noting for this clone: A read error may explain this, as a much larger clone is one base away. The rearrangement joins TRDV2 to TRDJ3; 11 positions match TRDD3. Germline CDR1 and CDR2: GEAIGNYY and EKD. This CDR3 region has 18 residues. The CDR3 DNA reads as TGTGCCTGTGACACCGCTGGGGGATACTCCTGGGACACCCGAAAGATGTTTTTC. Translation gives CACDTAGGYSWDTRKMFF.

This clone is labeled as medium-sized. Other DNA sequences in this specimen translate into the identical CDR3. This chain uses TRDV2 with TRDJ3, with 8 bases that match TRDD3. This CDR3 region has 20 residues. Losses at the gene ends were 0 bases for V and 0 bases for J; bases not matched to a gene: 9. Germline CDR1 and CDR2: GEAIGNYY and EKD. CDR3 sequence: CACDTVGSWGSSWDTRQMFF. CDR3 coding DNA: TGTGCCTGTGACACCGTGGGATCCTGGGGGAGCTCCTGGGACACCCGACAGATGTTTTTC.

This clone is termed medium-sized (0.01 to 0.1%). The rearrangement uses TRDV2 and TRDJ3; 12 nucleotides agree with TRDD3. This CDR3 has 19 residues. Germline CDR1 reads GEAIGNYY; CDR2 reads EKD. V lost 0 bases, J lost 2 bases, and 4 bases stayed unmatched. In nucleotides, the CDR3 is TGTGCCTGTGACACCGTACTGGGGGATACTGCCTGGGACACCCGACAGATGTTTTTC. Amino acid sequence: CACDTVLGDTAWDTRQMFF.

On this clone: A single base separates this from a much larger clone, so it may be a read error. The chain joins TRDV2 to TRDJ3; 10 nucleotides agree with TRDD3. Germline matching of the DNA provided the J gene here, since TCRdb leaves it blank. There are 22 residues in the CDR3. From germline, CDR1 is GEAIGNYY and CDR2 EKD. The CDR3 DNA sequence: TGTGCCTGTGACACCGTCATACTGGGGGATTCCATAGGCTCCTGGGACACTCGACAGATGTTTTTC. It codes for CACDTVILGDSIGSWDTRQMFF.

This clone is large within its sample. The chain recombines TRDV2 with TRDJ2; 10 bases line up with TRDD3. Germline-derived CDR1 and CDR2 are GEAIGNYY and EKD. The CDR3 extends over 14 amino acids. The J segment lost 7 bases and the V segment lost 0 bases, leaving 1 base of the junction unmatched. Here the CDR3 reads CACDTWGIQAQLFF. CDR3 bases: TGTGCCTGTGACACCTGGGGGATACAAGCACAACTCTTCTTT.

This clone was seen more than once but under ten times. The J gene is TRDJ3, the V gene TRDV2; 11 nucleotides agree with TRDD3. No J gene is reported in TCRdb; it was inferred here by comparing the DNA with germline. V was pared by 3 bases and J by 0 bases, with 6 bases of the junction left unmatched. The CDR3 covers 19 residues. From germline, CDR1 is GEAIGNYY and CDR2 EKD. The CDR3 loop reads CACDLLGDIRSWDTRQMFF. The CDR3 coding sequence is TGTGCCTGTGACTTACTGGGGGATATTCGCTCCTGGGACACCCGACAGATGTTTTTC.

By share, this clone counts as medium-sized. The gene calls are TRDV2 and TRDJ3, with a tentative D call TRDD3 (5 bases). Germline values: CDR1 GEAIGNYY, CDR2 EKD. CDR3 length equals 19 residues. Trimming cost V 5 bases and J 0 bases, with 19 bases left between them. For the CDR3, the DNA is TGTGCCTGTGTGGCCCTCGGGGGGCCCAGCTCCTGGGACACCCGACAGATGTTTTTC. It codes for CACVALGGPSSWDTRQMFF.

In the case of this clone: A much bigger clone sits one base away, suggesting this may be a read error. The J gene was not called, though the V gene is TRDV2; the table names TRDD3, a call not compared with the DNA. The germline gives CDR1 GEAIGNYY, CDR2 EKD. The CDR3 runs 14 residues. The CDR3 nucleotides are TGTGCCTGTGACACCGTGGGGGATACCCGACATATGTTTTTC. It encodes CACDTVGDTRHMFF.